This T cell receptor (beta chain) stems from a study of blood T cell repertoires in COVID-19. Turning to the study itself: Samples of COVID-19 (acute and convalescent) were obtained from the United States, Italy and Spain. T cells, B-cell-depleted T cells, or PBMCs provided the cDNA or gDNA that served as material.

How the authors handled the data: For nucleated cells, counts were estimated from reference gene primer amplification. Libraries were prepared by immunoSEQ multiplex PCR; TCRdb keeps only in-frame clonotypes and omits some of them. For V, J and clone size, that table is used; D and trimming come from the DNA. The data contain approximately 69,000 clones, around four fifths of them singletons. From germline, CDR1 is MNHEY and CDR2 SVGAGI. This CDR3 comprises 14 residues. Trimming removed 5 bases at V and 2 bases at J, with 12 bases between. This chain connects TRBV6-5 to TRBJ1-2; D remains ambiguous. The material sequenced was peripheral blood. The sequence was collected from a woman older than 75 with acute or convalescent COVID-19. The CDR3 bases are TGTGCCAGCAGTACCGACGACGGGAACTATGGCTACACCTTC. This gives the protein CASSTDDGNYGYTF.